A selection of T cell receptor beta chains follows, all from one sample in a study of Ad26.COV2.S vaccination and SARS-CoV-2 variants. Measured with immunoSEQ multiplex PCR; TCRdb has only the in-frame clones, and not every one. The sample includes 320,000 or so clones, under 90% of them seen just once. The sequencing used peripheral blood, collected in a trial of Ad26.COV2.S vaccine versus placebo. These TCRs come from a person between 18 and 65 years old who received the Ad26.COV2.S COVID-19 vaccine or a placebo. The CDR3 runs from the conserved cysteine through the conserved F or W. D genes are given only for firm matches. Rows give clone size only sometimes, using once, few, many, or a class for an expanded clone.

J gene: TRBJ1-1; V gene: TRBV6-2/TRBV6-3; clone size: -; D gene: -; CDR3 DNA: TGTGCCAGCAGTTACGGGGTATCCCAGGGGCCAAACACTGAAGCTTTCTTT; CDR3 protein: CASSYGVSQGPNTEAFF
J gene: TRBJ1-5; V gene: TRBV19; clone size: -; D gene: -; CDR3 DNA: TGTGCCAGTAGTATACGGGGGGAATCAAGGGCTAGCAATCAGCCCCAGCATTTT; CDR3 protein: CASSIRGESRASNQPQHF
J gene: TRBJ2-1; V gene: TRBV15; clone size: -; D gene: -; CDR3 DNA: TGTGCCACCAGCAGAGTCGGGGCCGGGTACAATGAGCAGTTCTTC; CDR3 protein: CATSRVGAGYNEQFF
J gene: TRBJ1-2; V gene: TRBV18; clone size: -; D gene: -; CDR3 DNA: TGTGCCAGCTCACCACTGGGGGGAAGTGACTATGGCTACACCTTC; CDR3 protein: CASSPLGGSDYGYTF
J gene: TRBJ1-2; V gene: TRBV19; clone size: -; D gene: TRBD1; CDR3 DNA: TGTGCCAGTACCGGGACAGTTACCAACTATGGCTACACCTTC; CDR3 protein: CASTGTVTNYGYTF
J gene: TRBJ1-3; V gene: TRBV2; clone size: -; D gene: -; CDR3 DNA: TGTGCCAGCAAACTTGAAGGGGGGGACCTTGGAAGAAACACCATATATTTT; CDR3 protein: CASKLEGGDLGRNTIYF
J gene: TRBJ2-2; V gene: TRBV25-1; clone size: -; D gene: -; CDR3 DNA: TGTGCCAGCAGTAGCCGGGGCTCACGGGTTGAGGAGCTGTTTTTT; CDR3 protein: CASSSRGSRVEELFF
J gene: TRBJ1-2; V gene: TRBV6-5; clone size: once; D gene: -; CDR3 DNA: TGTGCCAGCAGCCACCAGACTGGCTATGGCTACACCTTC; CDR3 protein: CASSHQTGYGYTF
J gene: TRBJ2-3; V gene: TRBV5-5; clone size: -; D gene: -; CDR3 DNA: TGTGCCAGCAGCTTGTACAGGGTCGGAGATACGCAGTATTTT; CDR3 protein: CASSLYRVGDTQYF
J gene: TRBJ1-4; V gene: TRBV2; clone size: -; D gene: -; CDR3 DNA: TGTGCCAGCAGTGGTCTGACAGTAAATGAAAAACTGTTTTTT; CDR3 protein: CASSGLTVNEKLFF
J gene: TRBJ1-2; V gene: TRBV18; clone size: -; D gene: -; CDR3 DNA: TGTGCCAGCTCACCCGGGCTGGACTATGGCTACACCTTC; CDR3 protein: CASSPGLDYGYTF
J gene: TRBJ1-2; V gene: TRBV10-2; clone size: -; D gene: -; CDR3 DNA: TGCGCCAGCACCCTCCCCGGCGGCTATGGCTACACCTTC; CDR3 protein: CASTLPGGYGYTF
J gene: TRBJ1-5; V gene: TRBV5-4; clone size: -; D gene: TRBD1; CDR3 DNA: TGTGCCAGCAGCCTGGACAGGGCGTTGGAGCCCCAGCATTTT; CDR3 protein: CASSLDRALEPQHF
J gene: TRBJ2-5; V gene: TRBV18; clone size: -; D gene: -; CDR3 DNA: TGTGCCAGCTCACCACTTGAGATCCAAGAGACCCAGTACTTC; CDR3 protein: CASSPLEIQETQYF
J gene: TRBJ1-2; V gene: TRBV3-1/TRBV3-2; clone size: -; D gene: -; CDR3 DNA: TGTGCCAGCAGCCAATCCGGGGATGGCGGCTACTATGGCTACACCTTC; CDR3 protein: CASSQSGDGGYYGYTF
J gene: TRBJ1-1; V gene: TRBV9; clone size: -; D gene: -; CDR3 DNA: TGTGCCAGCAGCGCGAGGACAGCCTCAGACGGTGAAGCTTTCTTT; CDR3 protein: CASSARTASDGEAFF
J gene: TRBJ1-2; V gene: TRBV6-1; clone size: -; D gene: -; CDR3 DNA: TGTGCCAGCAGTGAGGTCCAGGGCGCCGGGGGCTACACCTTC; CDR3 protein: CASSEVQGAGGYTF
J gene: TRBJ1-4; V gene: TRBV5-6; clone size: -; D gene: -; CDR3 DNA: TGTGCCACCTCGACTTGGAAGAGGAATGAAAAACTGTTTTTT; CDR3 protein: CATSTWKRNEKLFF
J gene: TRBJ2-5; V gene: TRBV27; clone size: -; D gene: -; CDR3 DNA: TGTGCCAGCAGTTTCACACAGGCCCCAGAGACCCAGTACTTC; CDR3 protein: CASSFTQAPETQYF
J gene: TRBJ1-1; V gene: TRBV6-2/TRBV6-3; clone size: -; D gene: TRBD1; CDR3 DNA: TGTGCCAGCAGCCCCCTGACAGGGTATAGGCCTGAAGCTTTCTTT; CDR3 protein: CASSPLTGYRPEAFF
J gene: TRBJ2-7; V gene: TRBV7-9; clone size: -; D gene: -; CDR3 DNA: TGTGCCAGCAGCTTAAGCGCGAGGGACGAGCAGTACTTC; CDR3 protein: CASSLSARDEQYF
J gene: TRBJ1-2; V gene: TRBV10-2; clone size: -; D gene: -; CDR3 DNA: TGCGCCAGCAGTGGACAGAACTATGGCTACACCTTC; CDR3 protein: CASSGQNYGYTF
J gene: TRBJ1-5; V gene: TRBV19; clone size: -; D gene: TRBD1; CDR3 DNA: TGTGCCAGTAGCCTAAGGGACAGGGGGGAGGTGCAGCCCCAGCATTTT; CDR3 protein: CASSLRDRGEVQPQHF
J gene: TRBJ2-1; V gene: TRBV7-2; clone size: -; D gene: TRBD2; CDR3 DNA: TGTGCCAGCAGCCCAGAGGGACTAGCGGGGGGGACCCAGTTCTTC; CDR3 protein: CASSPEGLAGGTQFF
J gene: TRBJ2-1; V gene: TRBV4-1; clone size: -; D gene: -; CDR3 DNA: TGCGCCAGCTCCCCGGGGGTGAATGAGCAGTTCTTC; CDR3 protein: CASSPGVNEQFF
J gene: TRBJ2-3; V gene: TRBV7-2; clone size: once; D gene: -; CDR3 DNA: TGTGCCAGCAGCTTAAGTACAGGGATAGATACGCAGTATTTT; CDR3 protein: CASSLSTGIDTQYF
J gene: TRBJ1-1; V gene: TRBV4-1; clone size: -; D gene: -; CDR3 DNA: TGCGCCAGCAGCTCTAGGCTACAGAACACTGAAGCTTTCTTT; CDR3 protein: CASSSRLQNTEAFF
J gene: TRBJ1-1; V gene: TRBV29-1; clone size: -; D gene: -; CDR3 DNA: TGCAGCGTTGGAGGCGGTAACACTGAAGCTTTCTTT; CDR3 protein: CSVGGGNTEAFF
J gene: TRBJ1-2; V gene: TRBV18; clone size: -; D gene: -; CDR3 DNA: TGTGCCAGCTCCCAGGGTCTGACGGCTAACTATGGCTACACCTTC; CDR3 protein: CASSQGLTANYGYTF
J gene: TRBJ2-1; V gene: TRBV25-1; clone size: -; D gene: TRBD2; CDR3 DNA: TGTGCCAGCAGTCAAACGGGACTAGCGGCGCCACTCTACAATGAGCAGTTCTTC; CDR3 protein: CASSQTGLAAPLYNEQFF
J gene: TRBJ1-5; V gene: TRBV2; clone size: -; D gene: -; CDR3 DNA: TGTGCCAGCACCGAGGGAGCTAGCAATCAGCCCCAGCATTTT; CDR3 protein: CASTEGASNQPQHF
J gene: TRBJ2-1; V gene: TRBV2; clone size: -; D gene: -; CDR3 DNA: TGTGCCAGCAGTGAAACGGGACTCTTCTTAGGTGAGCAGTTCTTC; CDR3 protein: CASSETGLFLGEQFF
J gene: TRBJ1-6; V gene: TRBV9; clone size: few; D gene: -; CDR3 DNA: TGTGCCAGCAGCGTGGGGACGGTTTATAATTCACCCCTCCACTTT; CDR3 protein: CASSVGTVYNSPLHF
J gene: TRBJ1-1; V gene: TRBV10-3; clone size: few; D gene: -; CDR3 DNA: TGTGCCATCAGTGAGTCTGGGAGAGCAGCTTTCTTT; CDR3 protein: CAISESGRAAFF
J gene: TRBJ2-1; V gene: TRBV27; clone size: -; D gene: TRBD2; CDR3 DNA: TGTGCCAGCAGTAAAGCGGGAATATACAATGAGCAGTTCTTC; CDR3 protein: CASSKAGIYNEQFF
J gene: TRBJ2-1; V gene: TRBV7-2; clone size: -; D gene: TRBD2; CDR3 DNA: TGTGCCAGCAGCCCCAGCGGGGGTGAGCAGTTCTTC; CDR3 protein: CASSPSGGEQFF
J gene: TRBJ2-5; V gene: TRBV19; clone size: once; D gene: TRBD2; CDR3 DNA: TGTGCCAGTAGTCTCGGCGGGGGGGCCGGAGTGGAGACCCAGTACTTC; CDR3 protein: CASSLGGGAGVETQYF
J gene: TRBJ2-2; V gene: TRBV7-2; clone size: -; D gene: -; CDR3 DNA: TGTGCCACGACAGTCACGAACACCGGGGAGCTGTTTTTT; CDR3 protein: CATTVTNTGELFF
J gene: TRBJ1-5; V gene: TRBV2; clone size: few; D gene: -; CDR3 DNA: TGTGCCAGCACTGACTTGGGTGAACAGCCCCAGCATTTT; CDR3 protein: CASTDLGEQPQHF
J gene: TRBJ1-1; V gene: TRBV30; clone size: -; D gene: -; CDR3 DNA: TGTGCCTGGGGGGGTTTAAGGAACACTGAAGCTTTCTTT; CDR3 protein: CAWGGLRNTEAFF
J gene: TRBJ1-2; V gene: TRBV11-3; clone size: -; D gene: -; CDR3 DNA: TGTGCCAGCAGCTTAGCTAGGGAAGGCTACACCTTC; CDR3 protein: CASSLAREGYTF
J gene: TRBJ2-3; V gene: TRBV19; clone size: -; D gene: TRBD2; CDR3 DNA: TGTGCCAGTAGTATTTCGGTAGCTAGCGGTAGCACAGATACGCAGTATTTT; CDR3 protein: CASSISVASGSTDTQYF
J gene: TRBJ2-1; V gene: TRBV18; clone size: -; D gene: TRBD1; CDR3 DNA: TGTGCCAGCTCAAGGGACAGGGTGGACAATGAGCAGTTCTTC; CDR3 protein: CASSRDRVDNEQFF
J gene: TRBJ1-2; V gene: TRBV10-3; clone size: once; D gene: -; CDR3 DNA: TGTGCCATCAGTGAGTCCGGAGGATTCGGAGGCTACACCTTC; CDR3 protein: CAISESGGFGGYTF
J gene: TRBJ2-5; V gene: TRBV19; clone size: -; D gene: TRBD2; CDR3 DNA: TGTGCCAGTAGTATACATTTAGCGGGAGGAGAACAAGAGACCCAGTACTTC; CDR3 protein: CASSIHLAGGEQETQYF
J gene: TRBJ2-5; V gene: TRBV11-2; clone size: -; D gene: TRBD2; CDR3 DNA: TGTGCCAGCAGCAACCCGCTAGCGGTAAAAGAGACCCAGTACTTC; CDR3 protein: CASSNPLAVKETQYF
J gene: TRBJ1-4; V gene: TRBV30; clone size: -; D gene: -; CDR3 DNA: TGTGCCTGGAGTGTAAAGCGAGTCCGCCGGTTGCGGGATAATGAAAAACTGTTTTTT; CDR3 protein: CAWSVKRVRRLRDNEKLFF
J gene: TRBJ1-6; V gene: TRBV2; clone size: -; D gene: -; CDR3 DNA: TGTGCCAGCAGTGAAAAGTCTATAACCAATTCACCCCTCCACTTT; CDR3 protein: CASSEKSITNSPLHF
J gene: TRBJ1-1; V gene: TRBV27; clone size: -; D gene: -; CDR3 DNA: TGTGCCAGCAGGGTGCAGCCGAACACTGAAGCTTTCTTT; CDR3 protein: CASRVQPNTEAFF
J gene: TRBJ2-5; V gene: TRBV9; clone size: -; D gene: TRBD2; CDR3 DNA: TGTGCCAGCAGCTCAACTTGGGGAGGGCGGGGATCGTGGTACTTC; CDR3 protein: CASSSTWGGRGSWYF
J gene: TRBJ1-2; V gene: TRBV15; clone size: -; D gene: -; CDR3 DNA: TGTGCCACCAGCAGAGATCTTGTAGGGGCGACGACTAACTATGGCTACACCTTC; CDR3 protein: CATSRDLVGATTNYGYTF
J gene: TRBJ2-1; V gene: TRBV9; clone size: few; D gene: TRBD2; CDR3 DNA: TGTGCCAGCAGCGTAGACGGGACTAGCGGGATTGTTGAGCAGTTCTTC; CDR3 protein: CASSVDGTSGIVEQFF
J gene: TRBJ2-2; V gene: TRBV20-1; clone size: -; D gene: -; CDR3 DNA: TGCAGTGCTAGGGGTTCCGGGGAGCTGTTTTTT; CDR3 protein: CSARGSGELFF
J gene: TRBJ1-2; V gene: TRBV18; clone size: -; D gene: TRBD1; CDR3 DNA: TGTGCCAGCTCATCCCAGGGGGGGACCTATGGCTACACCTTC; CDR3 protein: CASSSQGGTYGYTF
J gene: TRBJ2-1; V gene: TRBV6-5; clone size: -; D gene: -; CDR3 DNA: TGTGCCATCAGGGCATCCGGGGGCTCCTACAATGAGCAGTTCTTC; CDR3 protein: CAIRASGGSYNEQFF
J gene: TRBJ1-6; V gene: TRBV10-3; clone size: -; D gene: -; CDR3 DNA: TGTGCCATCAGTGCTGGGACGGATAATTCACCCCTCCACTTT; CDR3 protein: CAISAGTDNSPLHF
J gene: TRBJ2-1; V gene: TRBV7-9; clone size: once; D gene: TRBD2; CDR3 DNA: TGTGCCAGCAGCTTAGCCGGGACTAGCGACAGGAATGAGCAGTTCTTC; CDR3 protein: CASSLAGTSDRNEQFF
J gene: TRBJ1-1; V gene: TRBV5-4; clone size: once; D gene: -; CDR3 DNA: TGTGCCAGCAGCTTAGGGGGACGGCCCACTGAAGCTTTCTTT; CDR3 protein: CASSLGGRPTEAFF
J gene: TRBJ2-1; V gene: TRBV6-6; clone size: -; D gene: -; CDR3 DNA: TGTGCCAGCAGTTACGGGGGGCACAATGAGCAGTTCTTC; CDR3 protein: CASSYGGHNEQFF